The 14 T cell receptor beta chains presented below share a single source sample, sequenced in a study of regulatory T cells in long-lasting Graves disease. The time point was: newly diagnosed GD, antithyroid drugs for less than 3 months. There was RNA extracted from PBMCs, and the TCR library was made from it. Researchers made TCR beta libraries by using iRepertoire HTBI primers and running Arm-PCR on CDR3 regions. TCRdb reanalysed the multiplex PCR reads using MiXCR and keeps one entry per CDR3 protein. The table shows 350,000 to 500,000 distinct CDR3 sequences, with approximately 16% occurring only once. This sample was also put to use in a study of T cells in Graves' hyperthyroidism and ophthalmopathy.

Sequenced material: peripheral blood mononuclear cells (PBMCs), taken at new diagnosis, from a patient treated with antithyroid drugs. These receptors were collected from a woman under 40 with Graves disease.

Ten or more counts support this clonotype. The V gene is TRBV5-6, the J gene TRBJ2-1; 13 bases are a match to TRBD2. Germline CDR1 is SGHDT and CDR2 is YYEEEE. CDR3 length: 18 residues. J lost 7 bases, V lost 4 bases, and 14 bases had no gene match. The CDR3 protein is CASSPRLAGGGGTNEQFF. DNA for the CDR3: TGTGCCAGCAGCCCGCGACTAGCGGGAGGCGGAGGTACAAATGAGCAGTTCTTC.

This clonotype has at least ten counts. The chain couples TRBV18 to TRBJ1-3; D unclear. CDR3 size: 15 residues. V was cut by 6 bases and J by 4 bases, with 16 bases left in between. The germline V gene has CDR1 KGHSH and CDR2 LQKENI. The CDR3 is CASSPAGNEGNTIYF. CDR3 DNA: TGTGCCAGCTCCCCTGCGGGGAATGAAGGAAACACCATATATTTT.

This clonotype turned up a few times. The chain combines TRBV14 with TRBJ2-1; D possibly matches TRBD1 or TRBD2 (5 bases each). Germline V gene sequence: CDR1 SGHDN, CDR2 FVKESK. The V gene lost 4 bases and the J gene lost 6 bases, with 16 bases spanning the gap. This CDR3 region has 15 residues. CDR3 nucleotides: TGTGCCAGCAGCCCCCCGGGACGCCGGGGCAATGAGCAGTTCTTC. Its translation is CASSPPGRRGNEQFF.

The CDR3 loop reads CASSQDGDTAYEQYF. CDR3 nucleotides: TGTGCCAGCAGCCAAGACGGGGACACTGCCTACGAGCAGTACTTC. This rearrangement joins TRBV4-2 to TRBJ2-7, with a tentative D call TRBD1 (6 bases). The germline CDR1 and CDR2 sequences are LGHNA and YNFKEQ. The CDR3 is made up of 15 amino acids. Trimming removed 0 bases at V and 2 bases at J, with 11 bases between.

This clonotype appeared a single time. The chain joins TRBV19 to TRBJ2-3, with D possibly TRBD1 on 6 matching bases. V lost 3 bases and J lost 3, with 13 bases in between. Germline values: CDR1 LNHDA, CDR2 SQIVND (reference sequence). The CDR3 is 15 amino acids. The CDR3 nucleotides read TGTGCCAGTAGTATGCGGAAAGGGGGTACAGATACGCAGTATTTT. As protein: CASSMRKGGTDTQYF.

This clonotype appeared many times. The genes are TRBV10-3 and TRBJ2-3; 15 bases are a match to TRBD2. Trimming took 6 bases from V and 2 from J; bases not matched to a gene: 9. Germline loops: CDR1 ENHRY, CDR2 SYGVKD. The CDR3 spans 18 residues. The CDR3 sequence: CAIRGGLAGGPPTDTQYF. The DNA of the CDR3 is TGTGCCATCAGAGGAGGACTAGCGGGAGGGCCTCCCACAGATACGCAGTATTTT.

This clonotype was picked up a small number of times. J is TRBJ2-2 and V is TRBV6-5, with 7 bases identical to TRBD1. Trimming took 2 bases from V and 2 from J; bases not matched to a gene: 11. Germline V gives CDR1 MNHEY, CDR2 SVGAGI. This CDR3 contains 18 residues. The CDR3 nucleotides read TGTGCCAGCAGTTACACAACCCCGGGACAGACCAACACCGGGGAGCTGTTTTTT. It yields the protein CASSYTTPGQTNTGELFF.

This clonotype was found many times. The rearrangement joins TRBV12-3 or TRBV12-4 to TRBJ1-1; possibly TRBD1 for D (5 bases). V was cut by 7 bases and J by 0 bases, with 12 bases left in between. There are 14 residues in the CDR3. CDR3 DNA sequence: TGTGCCAGCACCCGGGGCAGCCTGAACACTGAAGCTTTCTTT. Protein sequence: CASTRGSLNTEAFF.

This clonotype was seen a handful of times. V is TRBV20-1 and J is TRBJ1-4; TRBD1 matches 7 bases. The CDR3 is made up of 15 amino acids. Germline CDR1 DFQATT, CDR2 SNEGSKA (reference sequence). Trimming removed 6 bases from V and 0 bases from J; junction bases left unmatched: 7. CDR3 sequence reads: CSATKGQATNEKLFF. The DNA for the CDR3 is TGCAGTGCCACCAAAGGACAGGCAACTAATGAAAAACTGTTTTTT.

Only a few counts were recorded for this clonotype. V gene TRBV15 combines with J gene TRBJ1-4; tentative D call: TRBD1 (6 bases). Germline CDR1 and CDR2: LNHNV and YYDKDF (reference sequence). The CDR3 runs 14 residues. V was clipped by 4 bases and J by 3 bases, with 9 bases between them. The CDR3 region has the DNA TGTGCCACCAGCAAACAGGGTGCTAATGAAAAACTGTTTTTT. Protein sequence: CATSKQGANEKLFF.

This clonotype was recorded at least ten times. The V and J genes are TRBV3-1 and TRBJ1-4; 7 nucleotides line up with TRBD1. The length of the CDR3 is 16 residues. J was trimmed by 5 bases and V by 3 bases; bases with no gene match: 9. Germline assignment: CDR1 LGHDT and CDR2 YNNKEL (reference sequence). In nucleotides, the CDR3 is TGTGCCAGCAGCCACACGAAGGGGGCGAAAAATGAAAAACTGTTTTTT. It translates to CASSHTKGAKNEKLFF. The full variable domain, completed using reference TRBV3-1 and TRBJ1-4, is DTAVSQTPKYLVTQMGNDKSIKCEQNLGHDTMYWYKQDSKKFLKIMFSYNNKELIINETVPNRFSPKSPDKAHLNLHINSLELGDSAVYFCASSHTKGAKNEKLFFGSGTQLSVL.

This clonotype was observed a few times. The V and J genes are TRBV2 and TRBJ1-5, with D unresolved. V was pared by 2 bases and J by 9 bases, with 5 bases between. Germline CDR1 is SNHLY and CDR2 is FYNNEI. The CDR3 is 11 residues long. The CDR3 DNA is TGTGCCAGCAGTGAATTGGGGCCCCAGCATTTT. It translates to CASSELGPQHF.

The gene calls are TRBV7-9 and TRBJ1-2; D is unresolved. The V end was cut by 2 bases, the J end by 0 bases, with 7 bases between. CDR3 length: 14 amino acids. CDR1 and CDR2 (germline): SEHNR, FQNEAQ (reference sequence). The chain's CDR3 is CASSLMAANYGYTF. The DNA for the CDR3 is TGTGCCAGCAGCTTAATGGCAGCTAACTATGGCTACACCTTC.

This clonotype was detected ten times or more. The chain uses TRBV5-4 and TRBJ2-7, with 9 bases identical to TRBD2. V lost 4 bases, J lost 0 bases, and 5 bases stayed unmatched. CDR1 and CDR2 from the germline V gene are SGHNT and YYREEE (reference sequence). This CDR3 comprises 15 residues. The DNA of the CDR3 is TGTGCCAGCAGCGACGCGGGAGGGCCCTCCTACGAGCAGTACTTC. Its translation: CASSDAGGPSYEQYF.